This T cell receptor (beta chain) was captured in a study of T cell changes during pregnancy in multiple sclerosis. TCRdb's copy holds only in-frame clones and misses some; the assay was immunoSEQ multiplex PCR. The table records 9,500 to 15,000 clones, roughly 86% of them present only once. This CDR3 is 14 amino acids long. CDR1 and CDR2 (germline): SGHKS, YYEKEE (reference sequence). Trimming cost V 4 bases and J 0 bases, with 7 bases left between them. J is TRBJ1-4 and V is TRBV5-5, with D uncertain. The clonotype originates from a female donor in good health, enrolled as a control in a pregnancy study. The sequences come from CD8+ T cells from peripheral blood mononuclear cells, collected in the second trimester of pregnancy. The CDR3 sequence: CASSLPATNEKLFF. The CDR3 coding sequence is TGTGCCAGCAGCCTCCCAGCAACTAATGAAAAACTGTTTTTT.